The rows below give T cell receptor beta chains drawn from one sample of a study of CD8 T cells in Susac syndrome. TCRdb ran MiXCR on the immunoSEQ multiplex PCR reads and lists one entry per CDR3 protein. The sample has approximately 220,000 distinct CDR3 sequences; around nine tenths are singletons. Sequencing input: CD8+ T cells from PBMCs. The origin of the receptors is a human donor with multiple sclerosis. CDR3s include the opening cysteine and the closing phenylalanine or tryptophan. The order of the fields is J gene, D gene, V gene, CDR3 protein, CDR3 DNA. A D gene is named only where the DNA matches it firmly.

j_gene: TRBJ2-1; d_gene: NA; v_gene: TRBV9; CDR3aa: CASSRANYNEQFF; CDR3nt: TGTGCCAGCAGCCGAGCGAACTACAATGAGCAGTTCTTC
j_gene: TRBJ2-1; d_gene: NA; v_gene: TRBV13; CDR3aa: CASSLTPQAREQFF; CDR3nt: TGTGCCAGCAGCTTAACCCCTCAAGCCCGTGAGCAGTTCTTC
j_gene: TRBJ2-5; d_gene: NA; v_gene: TRBV25-1; CDR3aa: CASSELFVGGRKETQYF; CDR3nt: TGTGCCAGCAGTGAGCTCTTTGTCGGAGGACGAAAAGAGACCCAGTACTTC
j_gene: TRBJ2-5; d_gene: NA; v_gene: TRBV5-5; CDR3aa: CASSLGVQETQYF; CDR3nt: TGTGCCAGCAGCTTGGGGGTCCAAGAGACCCAGTACTTC
j_gene: TRBJ1-1; d_gene: TRBD1; v_gene: TRBV29-1; CDR3aa: CSVVRDRGMNTEAFF; CDR3nt: TGCAGCGTTGTACGGGACAGGGGCATGAACACTGAAGCTTTCTTT
j_gene: TRBJ2-7; d_gene: NA; v_gene: TRBV7-6; CDR3aa: CASSLASPQGLFTYEQYF; CDR3nt: TGTGCCAGCAGCTTAGCGTCCCCCCAGGGCCTGTTTACCTACGAGCAGTACTTC
j_gene: TRBJ1-1; d_gene: TRBD1; v_gene: TRBV4-2; CDR3aa: CASSLRRDRATEAFF; CDR3nt: TGTGCCAGCAGCCTCCGCCGGGACAGGGCCACTGAAGCTTTCTTT
j_gene: TRBJ2-5; d_gene: NA; v_gene: TRBV5-7; CDR3aa: CASSSSVEWEKETQYF; CDR3nt: TGTGCCAGCAGCTCGTCCGTTGAGTGGGAAAAAGAGACCCAGTACTTC
j_gene: TRBJ1-2; d_gene: NA; v_gene: TRBV9; CDR3aa: CASSVAGGSGYGYTF; CDR3nt: TGTGCCAGCAGCGTAGCCGGGGGCTCGGGCTATGGCTACACCTTC
j_gene: TRBJ2-1; d_gene: NA; v_gene: TRBV9; CDR3aa: CASSGERSSYNEQFF; CDR3nt: TGTGCCAGCAGCGGAGAAAGGAGCTCCTACAATGAGCAGTTCTTC
j_gene: TRBJ2-3; d_gene: TRBD1; v_gene: TRBV28; CDR3aa: CASSPGTGGPDTQYF; CDR3nt: TGTGCCAGCAGCCCCGGGACAGGGGGCCCAGATACGCAGTATTTT